The rows below give T cell receptor beta chains drawn from one sample of a study of T cells in localized non-small cell lung cancer. Repertoires were generated with immunoSEQ multiplex PCR, while TCRdb's copy carries only in-frame clones and drops some. The sample carries tens of thousands of clones, roughly 83% recorded once. This specimen was PBMCs, taken before any cancer treatment. The receptors shown here come from a woman aged 35-75 years with stage II squamous cell lung carcinoma. Both conserved end residues are part of each CDR3. Each record gives: clone size, V gene, D gene, J gene, CDR3 DNA, CDR3 protein. The D gene is left open where the match is weak. Size tells how often a clone was seen (once, few, many) or the class of an expanded clone, and some rows leave it out.

clone_size: many
v_call: TRBV7-2
d_call: .
j_call: TRBJ1-4
cdr3_nt: TGTGCCAGCAGCCGCTACGCGGATGAAAAACTGTTTTTT
cdr3_aa: CASSRYADEKLFF

clone_size: once
v_call: TRBV28
d_call: .
j_call: TRBJ2-2
cdr3_nt: TGTGCCAGCAGTTCAGGACTGAACACCGGGGAGCTGTTTTTT
cdr3_aa: CASSSGLNTGELFF

clone_size: .
v_call: TRBV5-1
d_call: .
j_call: TRBJ1-1
cdr3_nt: TGCGCCAGCAGCTTGGCGCCGGGGATGAACACTGAAGCTTTCTTT
cdr3_aa: CASSLAPGMNTEAFF

clone_size: .
v_call: TRBV2
d_call: TRBD1
j_call: TRBJ1-5
cdr3_nt: TGTGCCAGCAGTGAGTGGACAGGCCTACTTGGGGTCCAGCATTTT
cdr3_aa: CASSEWTGLLGVQHF

clone_size: .
v_call: TRBV6-1
d_call: TRBD1
j_call: TRBJ1-2
cdr3_nt: TGTGCCAGCTACCTGGGACAGGGGGCGGGCTACACCTTC
cdr3_aa: CASYLGQGAGYTF

clone_size: .
v_call: TRBV28
d_call: .
j_call: TRBJ2-2
cdr3_nt: TGTGCCAGCAGTTTATCGGGGAACACCGGGGAGCTGTTTTTT
cdr3_aa: CASSLSGNTGELFF

clone_size: .
v_call: TRBV27
d_call: TRBD2
j_call: TRBJ2-7
cdr3_nt: TGTGCCAGCAGTTTAGTAGCGGAGCGGGGGACCTACGAGCAGTACTTC
cdr3_aa: CASSLVAERGTYEQYF

clone_size: .
v_call: TRBV18
d_call: .
j_call: TRBJ2-2
cdr3_nt: TGTGCCAGCTCACCACCGTTAAGGGTCGGGGAGCTGTTTTTT
cdr3_aa: CASSPPLRVGELFF

clone_size: .
v_call: TRBV6-5
d_call: .
j_call: TRBJ1-5
cdr3_nt: TGTGCCAGCAGACCCGCAGCTTATAGCAATCAGCCCCAGCATTTT
cdr3_aa: CASRPAAYSNQPQHF

clone_size: once
v_call: TRBV5-1
d_call: TRBD2
j_call: TRBJ2-1
cdr3_nt: TGCGCCAGCAGCTTAATAGCGGGAGACAATGAGCAGTTCTTC
cdr3_aa: CASSLIAGDNEQFF

clone_size: .
v_call: TRBV28
d_call: .
j_call: TRBJ2-1
cdr3_nt: TGTGCCAGCAGTTTTAATTTCAATGAGCAGTTCTTC
cdr3_aa: CASSFNFNEQFF

clone_size: .
v_call: TRBV20-1
d_call: .
j_call: TRBJ2-7
cdr3_nt: TGCAGTGTTGAGAGGGCCTACGAGCAGTACTTC
cdr3_aa: CSVERAYEQYF

clone_size: .
v_call: TRBV6-1
d_call: TRBD1
j_call: TRBJ1-1
cdr3_nt: TGTGCCAGCAGCATCAGGGGGCAGGGTTCTGAAGCTTTCTTT
cdr3_aa: CASSIRGQGSEAFF

clone_size: .
v_call: TRBV4-1
d_call: .
j_call: TRBJ1-1
cdr3_nt: TGCGCCAGCAGCCAAGGCCCTGGCGGGGTCTACACTGAAGCTTTCTTT
cdr3_aa: CASSQGPGGVYTEAFF

clone_size: .
v_call: TRBV9
d_call: .
j_call: TRBJ1-3
cdr3_nt: TGTGCCAGCAGCGTAGGCGAAGAGACCCGGACTGGAAACACCATATATTTT
cdr3_aa: CASSVGEETRTGNTIYF

clone_size: .
v_call: TRBV2
d_call: .
j_call: TRBJ2-2
cdr3_nt: TGTGCCAGCAGTGACATGGGGGCGGCCGGGGAGCTGTTTTTT
cdr3_aa: CASSDMGAAGELFF

clone_size: .
v_call: TRBV28
d_call: .
j_call: TRBJ1-1
cdr3_nt: TGTGCCAGCAGTTTCTCGAACACTGAAGCTTTCTTT
cdr3_aa: CASSFSNTEAFF

clone_size: .
v_call: TRBV13
d_call: .
j_call: TRBJ2-5
cdr3_nt: TGTGCCAGCAGCTTAGGCCTGGCAGACCAAGAGACCCAGTACTTC
cdr3_aa: CASSLGLADQETQYF

clone_size: once
v_call: TRBV7-2
d_call: .
j_call: TRBJ1-2
cdr3_nt: TGTGCCAGCGCCCCACAGGGAACCTATGGCTACACCTTC
cdr3_aa: CASAPQGTYGYTF

clone_size: once
v_call: TRBV7-7
d_call: .
j_call: TRBJ2-5
cdr3_nt: TGTGCTAGCAGCTCCCACAAGGGGGAAACCCAGTACTTC
cdr3_aa: CASSSHKGETQYF

clone_size: .
v_call: TRBV7-9
d_call: .
j_call: TRBJ1-3
cdr3_nt: TGTGCCAGCAGCTTAGGTTCTGGAAACACCATATATTTT
cdr3_aa: CASSLGSGNTIYF

clone_size: .
v_call: TRBV29-1
d_call: .
j_call: TRBJ1-1
cdr3_nt: TGCAGCGTTGAATGGGGGGCGGACACTGAAGCTTTCTTT
cdr3_aa: CSVEWGADTEAFF

clone_size: once
v_call: TRBV19
d_call: .
j_call: TRBJ2-1
cdr3_nt: TGTGCCAGTAGTATAGTTGAGGGACACAATGAGCAGTTCTTC
cdr3_aa: CASSIVEGHNEQFF

clone_size: .
v_call: TRBV28
d_call: .
j_call: TRBJ2-1
cdr3_nt: TGTGCCAGCAGCACACGGGGTGAGCAGTTCTTC
cdr3_aa: CASSTRGEQFF

clone_size: .
v_call: TRBV28
d_call: TRBD1
j_call: TRBJ2-3
cdr3_nt: TGTGCCAGCAGTTCTCCACAGGGGGCCTCAGATACGCAGTATTTT
cdr3_aa: CASSSPQGASDTQYF

clone_size: .
v_call: TRBV27
d_call: .
j_call: TRBJ2-7
cdr3_nt: TGTGCCAGCAGTTCGGCCGAAGCATACGAGCAGTACTTC
cdr3_aa: CASSSAEAYEQYF

clone_size: .
v_call: TRBV6-5
d_call: .
j_call: TRBJ1-5
cdr3_nt: TGTGCCAGCAGTTACTCACACGATAGCAATCAGCCCCAGCATTTT
cdr3_aa: CASSYSHDSNQPQHF

clone_size: .
v_call: TRBV4-2
d_call: TRBD2
j_call: TRBJ2-2
cdr3_nt: TGTGCCAGCAGCCAAGTATCGAGCGGGAGAGATTACACCGGGGAGCTGTTTTTT
cdr3_aa: CASSQVSSGRDYTGELFF

clone_size: .
v_call: TRBV21-1
d_call: .
j_call: TRBJ2-5
cdr3_nt: TGTGCCAGCAGCGAAGGCGAACTAGCGGGGGCCGGAGAGACCCAGTACTTC
cdr3_aa: CASSEGELAGAGETQYF

clone_size: .
v_call: TRBV5-1
d_call: TRBD1
j_call: TRBJ2-1
cdr3_nt: TGCGCCAGCAGCTTGGGAGGGACAGGGGGCAATGAGCAGTTCTTC
cdr3_aa: CASSLGGTGGNEQFF

clone_size: once
v_call: TRBV27
d_call: TRBD1
j_call: TRBJ2-6
cdr3_nt: TGTGCCAGCAGTCCCACGACAGGGGGCCCCTCTGGGGCCAACGTCCTGACTTTC
cdr3_aa: CASSPTTGGPSGANVLTF

clone_size: .
v_call: TRBV19
d_call: TRBD1
j_call: TRBJ2-1
cdr3_nt: TGTGCCAGTAGCCGGACAGGATACAATGAGCAGTTCTTC
cdr3_aa: CASSRTGYNEQFF

clone_size: .
v_call: TRBV6-6
d_call: TRBD1
j_call: TRBJ1-6
cdr3_nt: TGTGCCAGCAGTTTTCAGGACAGGGGTCCCCTCCACTTT
cdr3_aa: CASSFQDRGPLHF

clone_size: .
v_call: TRBV7-9
d_call: .
j_call: TRBJ1-5
cdr3_nt: TGTGCCAGCAGCTTAGAGGGGTCACAGCCCCAGCATTTT
cdr3_aa: CASSLEGSQPQHF

clone_size: few
v_call: TRBV6-1
d_call: .
j_call: TRBJ2-7
cdr3_nt: TGTGCCAGCTCACCCCCTGTGTGGTACCTATACGAGCAGTACTTC
cdr3_aa: CASSPPVWYLYEQYF

clone_size: .
v_call: TRBV7-2
d_call: TRBD2
j_call: TRBJ2-3
cdr3_nt: TGTGCCAGCAGCTGGATCGGGACTAGCGGGACAAATACGCAGTATTTT
cdr3_aa: CASSWIGTSGTNTQYF

clone_size: once
v_call: TRBV19
d_call: .
j_call: TRBJ2-5
cdr3_nt: TGTGCCAGTAGTAGAGTAGGGACAGAGACCCAGTACTTC
cdr3_aa: CASSRVGTETQYF

clone_size: few
v_call: TRBV4-1
d_call: .
j_call: TRBJ1-3
cdr3_nt: TGCGCCAGCAGCCGAGATCACGGCTCTGGAAACACCATATATTTT
cdr3_aa: CASSRDHGSGNTIYF

clone_size: few
v_call: TRBV11-2
d_call: .
j_call: TRBJ1-2
cdr3_nt: TGTGCCAGCAGCTCTAACTATGGCTACACCTTC
cdr3_aa: CASSSNYGYTF

clone_size: .
v_call: TRBV4-2
d_call: TRBD2
j_call: TRBJ2-1
cdr3_nt: TGTGCCAGCAGCCAAGGGATAGCGGGGGCTTACAATGAGCAGTTCTTC
cdr3_aa: CASSQGIAGAYNEQFF

clone_size: .
v_call: TRBV28
d_call: .
j_call: TRBJ1-2
cdr3_nt: TGTGCCAGCAGCCCCTTCTCGTATCAACTTTATGGCTACACCTTC
cdr3_aa: CASSPFSYQLYGYTF

clone_size: .
v_call: TRBV28
d_call: .
j_call: TRBJ2-3
cdr3_nt: TGTGCCAGCAGTTTACAGCGTACGCAGTATTTT
cdr3_aa: CASSLQRTQYF

clone_size: once
v_call: TRBV7-9
d_call: .
j_call: TRBJ2-5
cdr3_nt: TGTGCCAGCAGCTTATTTGGCAGCTACACCGACCAAGAGACCCAGTACTTC
cdr3_aa: CASSLFGSYTDQETQYF

clone_size: .
v_call: TRBV5-6
d_call: TRBD1
j_call: TRBJ1-5
cdr3_nt: TGTGCCAGCAGCCCGGGACAGGACAGGCCCCAGCATTTT
cdr3_aa: CASSPGQDRPQHF

clone_size: .
v_call: TRBV5-6
d_call: TRBD1
j_call: TRBJ1-4
cdr3_nt: TGTGCCAGCAGCTTGGGAGGGGGCCGAGAAAAACTGTTTTTT
cdr3_aa: CASSLGGGREKLFF

clone_size: .
v_call: TRBV18
d_call: TRBD1
j_call: TRBJ1-1
cdr3_nt: TGTGCCAGCTCACTTCAGGACAGGAGGGCCACTATGAACACTGAAGCTTTCTTT
cdr3_aa: CASSLQDRRATMNTEAFF

clone_size: .
v_call: TRBV28
d_call: .
j_call: TRBJ1-5
cdr3_nt: TGTGCCAGCAGTTCCTTGAATCAGCCCCAGCATTTT
cdr3_aa: CASSSLNQPQHF

clone_size: .
v_call: TRBV4-3
d_call: TRBD2
j_call: TRBJ2-3
cdr3_nt: TGCGCCAGCAGCCAAGGGGTAGCGGGAGGACGCACAGATACGCAGTATTTT
cdr3_aa: CASSQGVAGGRTDTQYF

clone_size: .
v_call: TRBV10-3
d_call: TRBD2
j_call: TRBJ2-5
cdr3_nt: TGTGCCATCAGACTCGATTCTAGCGGAGAGACCCAGTACTTC
cdr3_aa: CAIRLDSSGETQYF

clone_size: once
v_call: TRBV15
d_call: .
j_call: TRBJ2-7
cdr3_nt: TGTGCCACCAGCAGAGAAGGCGGCTACGAGCAGTACTTC
cdr3_aa: CATSREGGYEQYF

clone_size: .
v_call: TRBV15
d_call: .
j_call: TRBJ2-1
cdr3_nt: TGTGCCACCAGCAGAGGAAGTAGTGGAGGGTACAATGAGCAGTTCTTC
cdr3_aa: CATSRGSSGGYNEQFF

clone_size: many
v_call: TRBV5-1
d_call: TRBD2
j_call: TRBJ2-3
cdr3_nt: TGCGCCAGCAGCCCCCAGACTAGCGGGGGGGCAAATACGCAGTATTTT
cdr3_aa: CASSPQTSGGANTQYF